Presented here are 22 T cell receptor beta chains from one specimen sequenced in a study of T-cell memory formation after mild COVID-19. Using its own MiXCR run on the 5' RACE reads, TCRdb lists one record per CDR3 protein. This sample carries about 440,000 distinct CDR3 sequences, about 19% of them seen once, and the ten largest clones take around 9.2%. The sample consisted of PBMCs or a T cell subset sorted from them (not recorded which). Receptors originate from an adult woman who had mild COVID-19 (a few samples of this study predate the infection). Cell type and time point are not known.

The chain employs TRBV5-5 and TRBJ2-7; no clear D gene. From germline, CDR1 is SGHKS and CDR2 YYEKEE (reference sequence). The CDR3 length is 14 residues. Between the trimmed V and J ends, which lost 1 base and 0 bases, there was a span of 8 bases. The CDR3 DNA follows: TGTGCCAGCAGCTTGTGGGGTAGCTCCTACGAGCAGTACGTC. Translated: CASSLWGSSYEQYV.

The J gene is TRBJ1-2, the V gene TRBV23-1; 7 bases agree with TRBD1. TRBV23-1 is an ORF, with its function uncertain. V gave up 4 bases and J gave up 4 bases; unmatched junction bases: 12. CDR3 length equals 16 residues. The CDR3, as DNA: TGCGCCAGCAGTCGCCACAGGGGTGTTAAGGCCTATGGCTACACCTTC. This encodes CASSRHRGVKAYGYTF.

This chain connects TRBV7-9 to TRBJ1-3, with D tentatively TRBD1 (6 bases). This CDR3 is 15 amino acids long. Germline V gene sequence: CDR1 SEHNR, CDR2 FQNEAQ (reference sequence). With 7 bases removed from V and 0 bases from J, the gap between germline ends came to 13 bases. DNA for the CDR3: TGTGCCAGCACGACAGGTGCTGTCTCTGGAAACACCATATATTTT. This gives the protein CASTTGAVSGNTIYF.

The chain couples TRBV10-3 to TRBJ2-5, with D perhaps assigned TRBD1 or TRBD2 (6 bases each). V gave up 1 base and J gave up 3 bases, with 12 bases separating them. Germline V lookup: CDR1 ENHRY, CDR2 SYGVKD. This CDR3 spans 15 amino acids. CDR3 protein: CAISELGGLEETQYF. The DNA of the CDR3 is TGTGCCATCAGTGAGTTAGGGGGGCTAGAAGAGACCCAGTACTTC.

The chain is built from TRBV12-3 or TRBV12-4 and TRBJ2-3; D possibly matches TRBD1 or TRBD2 (6 bases each). The CDR3 sequence is 19 residues long. V was cut by 5 bases and J by 1 base, with 25 bases left in between. The CDR3 DNA reads as TGTGCCAGCAGTCCCTACGGGGGCCCGCCCGAGGAGCGCACAGATACGCAGTATTTT. It encodes CASSPYGGPPEERTDTQYF.

This clonotype was recorded only once. The J gene is TRBJ2-3, the V gene TRBV7-2; 10 bases are shared with TRBD2. Unmatched junction bases numbered 16, after V lost 3 bases and J lost 4 bases. Per the germline V gene, CDR1 is SGHTA and CDR2 is FQGNSA. The CDR3 is 19 residues long. CDR3 nucleotides: TGTGCCAGCAGCTTCTCCTTAGCGGGGGGCCCTAGAACGGCAGATACGCAGTATTTT. Encoded protein: CASSFSLAGGPRTADTQYF.

This clonotype was recorded many times. The gene calls are TRBV29-1 and TRBJ1-1; D possibly corresponds to TRBD1 (5 bases). Trimming shortened V by 6 bases and J by 1 base, and 12 bases separated the two germline ends. The CDR3 length is 13 residues. Per the germline V gene, CDR1 is SQVTM and CDR2 is ANQGSEA. The CDR3 here is CSVARQGNTEAFF. CDR3 in DNA: TGCAGCGTCGCTAGGCAGGGGAACACTGAAGCTTTCTTT. The whole variable domain, filled in from reference TRBV29-1 and TRBJ1-1, reads SAVISQKPSRDICQRGTSLTIQCQVDSQVTMMFWYRQQPGQSLTLIATANQGSEATYESGFVIDKFPISRPNLTFSTLTVSNMSPEDSSIYLCSVARQGNTEAFFGQGTRLTVV.

The chain combines TRBV11-2 with TRBJ2-7; D unresolved. Germline-derived CDR1 and CDR2 are SGHAT and FQNNGV. The CDR3 is 13 residues long. Trimming left V 8 bases short and J 1 base short, with 12 bases between. The DNA for the CDR3 is TGTGCCAGCGGCCCCTTCCGTTCCTACGAGCAGTACTTC. Residues: CASGPFRSYEQYF. Based on the CDR3 plus reference TRBV11-2 and TRBJ2-7, the full variable domain is EAGVAQSPRYKIIEKRQSVAFWCNPISGHATLYWYQQILGQGPKLLIQFQNNGVVDDSQLPKDRFSAERLKGVDSTLKIQPAKLEDSAVYLCASGPFRSYEQYFGPGTRLTVT.

This chain joins TRBV28 and TRBJ2-2; weak D call: TRBD2 (6 bases). The V gene's germline CDR1 is MDHEN and CDR2 SYDVKM. There are 16 residues in the CDR3. Trimming took off 6 bases at V and 7 bases at J, with 21 bases between the two ends. The CDR3, as DNA: TGTGCCAGCAGCAATGGCGGGACGACGTTCGTCGGGGAGCTGTTTTTT. Translated: CASSNGGTTFVGELFF.

The genes are TRBV20-1 and TRBJ2-5; 8 nucleotides match TRBD2. Per germline, CDR1 DFQATT and CDR2 SNEGSKA (reference sequence). There are 13 residues in the CDR3. V lost 3 bases, J lost 9 bases, and 9 bases stayed unmatched. The CDR3 nucleotides are TGCAGTGCTAGGATAGAAGCGGGAGTGGCCCAGTACTTC. This encodes CSARIEAGVAQYF.

This clonotype has ten or more counts. J is TRBJ2-3 and V is TRBV12-3 or TRBV12-4; perhaps TRBD2 as D (6 bases). This CDR3 region has 15 residues. V lost 6 bases, J lost 0 bases, and 13 bases lay in between. The CDR3 nucleotides are TGTGCCAGCAGCTTACAAGGACTAAGCACAGATACGCAGTATTTT. Encoded protein: CASSLQGLSTDTQYF.

This clonotype appeared a few times. This sequence joins TRBV6-1 and TRBJ1-5, with D uncertain. Germline-derived CDR1 and CDR2 are MNHNS and SASEGT. This CDR3 contains 15 residues. The V end was cut by 4 bases, the J end by 0 bases, with 10 bases between. CDR3 nucleotides: TGTGCCAGCAGTGTAGTGGTATTTAGCAATCAGCCCCAGCATTTT. Protein: CASSVVVFSNQPQHF.

The chain links TRBV5-1 to TRBJ1-1, with TRBD1 identical over 8 bases. The CDR3 consists of 18 residues. The V and J ends lost 4 bases and 10 bases, in that order; junction bases with no gene match: 24. Germline loops: CDR1 SGHRS, CDR2 YFSETQ. In DNA form, the CDR3 reads TGCGCCAGCAGCCCACGGGACAGGCTTGAAGCTGCATCTCTTGGAGCTTTCTTT. It specifies CASSPRDRLEAASLGAFF. Looking up the rest from reference TRBV5-1 and TRBJ1-1 gives the full variable domain: KAGVTQTPRYLIKTRGQQVTLSCSPISGHRSVSWYQQTPGQGLQFLFEYFSETQRNKGNFPGRFSGRQFSNSRSEMNVSTLELGDSALYLCASSPRDRLEAASLGAFFGQGTRLTVV.

Many counts were recorded for this clonotype. V gene TRBV5-1 combines with J gene TRBJ2-2, with D possibly TRBD1 on 6 matching bases. With 4 bases removed from V and 5 bases from J, the gap between germline ends came to 6 bases. Germline CDR1 and CDR2: SGHRS and YFSETQ. CDR3 length: 12 residues. This CDR3 reads CASSQGTGELFF. In DNA, the CDR3 is TGCGCCAGCAGCCAGGGGACCGGGGAGCTGTTTTTT.

The rearrangement uses TRBV7-2 and TRBJ1-1; 8 bases match TRBD1. Germline V gene data show CDR1 as SGHTA and CDR2 as FQGNSA. J was trimmed by 4 bases and V by 6 bases; bases with no gene match: 7. CDR3 length: 14 residues. CDR3 coding DNA: TGTGCCAGCAGGAACCAGGGGGCCAGCACTGAAGCTTTCTTT. Translating it yields CASRNQGASTEAFF.

This clonotype was seen more than once but under ten times. V is TRBV5-1 and J is TRBJ2-3; no definite D call. Trimming took off 3 bases at V and 1 base at J, with 9 bases between the two ends. There are 14 residues in the CDR3. Germline lookup yields CDR1 SGHRS and CDR2 YFSETQ. The CDR3: CASSSDRRTDTQYF. Written as DNA, the CDR3 is TGCGCCAGCAGCTCCGACCGGCGCACAGATACGCAGTATTTT.

The chain employs TRBV2 and TRBJ2-7; a possible D gene is TRBD2 (5 bases). This CDR3 is built from 13 residues. Trimming took 7 bases from V and 1 from J, leaving 11 bases between them. Germline V gene data show CDR1 as SNHLY and CDR2 as FYNNEI. As DNA, the CDR3 is TGTGCCAGCAAAGAGGGTCCATCCTACGAGCAGTACTTC. Amino acids: CASKEGPSYEQYF.

The chain links TRBV5-1 to TRBJ1-6, with D unclear. CDR1 and CDR2 from the germline V gene are SGHRS and YFSETQ. V was cut by 0 bases and J by 5 bases, with 9 bases left in between. CDR3 length: 15 amino acids. This CDR3 reads CASSLVGNDNSPLHF. The CDR3 DNA follows: TGCGCCAGCAGCTTGGTAGGGAATGATAATTCACCCCTCCACTTT.

The rearrangement uses TRBV21-1 and TRBJ1-2; TRBD1 is taken as the D call from the table, unchecked against the DNA. TRBV21-1 is given as a pseudogene. The CDR3 runs to 17 residues. The CDR3 DNA reads as TGTGCCAGCAGCAACCCCATAACTAGACAGACTAACTATGGCTACACCTTC. This gives the protein CASSNPITRQTNYGYTF.

This clonotype was picked up a small number of times. The gene calls are TRBV6-6 and TRBJ2-7; D is ambiguous. The CDR3 is made up of 11 amino acids. V shed 5 bases and J shed 3 bases, with 5 bases lying between them. CDR1 and CDR2 (germline): MNHNY, SVGAGI (reference sequence). CDR3 sequence: CASSRDYEQYF. CDR3 nucleotide sequence: TGTGCCAGCAGTCGTGACTACGAGCAGTACTTC.

The chain joins TRBV9 to TRBJ1-2; D unresolved. Trimming stripped 0 bases from V and 4 bases from J, with 7 bases between. The CDR3 length is 13 residues. Germline CDR1 is SGDLS and CDR2 is YYNGEE. DNA of the CDR3: TGTGCCAGCAGCGTAGCGGTGGGCTATGGCTACACCTTC. This codes for CASSVAVGYGYTF. Combining the CDR3 with reference TRBV9 and TRBJ1-2 gives the whole variable domain DSGVTQTPKHLITATGQRVTLRCSPRSGDLSVYWYQQSLDQGLQFLIQYYNGEERAKGNILERFSAQQFPDLHSELNLSSLELGDSALYFCASSVAVGYGYTFGSGTRLTVV.

The table lists this clonotype with a few counts. The genes are TRBV27 and TRBJ2-1, with TRBD2 identical over 10 bases. J was trimmed by 4 bases and V by 4 bases; bases with no gene match: 10. The CDR3 runs 17 residues. Germline values: CDR1 MNHEY, CDR2 SMNVEV (reference sequence). The CDR3 region has the DNA TGTGCCAGCAGTTGGAGGAGGACTAGCGGAGAATACAATGAGCAGTTCTTC. This sequence encodes CASSWRRTSGEYNEQFF.